This T cell receptor (beta chain) was sequenced for a study of shared clonotypes between healthy human individuals. Study in general: For every donor, three CD4 naive, three CD4 memory, two CD8 naive and one CD8 memory plates were used.

CDR1 SGHRS and CDR2 YFSETQ come from the germline V gene. V was clipped by 0 bases and J by 3 bases; unmatched bases: 7. The CDR3 is 17 residues long. Libraries were prepared by immunoSEQ multiplex PCR; TCRdb keeps only in-frame clonotypes and omits some of them. The sample holds about 2.4 million clones, 93% seen once. This clone was recorded only once. The chain links TRBV5-1 to TRBJ1-4, with TRBD1 matching 8 bases. The sequence derives from a man aged 18 to 30 in good health. Some clones in this sample may be carry-over from other donors' samples. The sequenced sample consisted of naive CD4+ T cells from PBMCs. Subset of the sample: CD45RA+ positively selected. Here the CDR3 DNA reads TGCGCCAGCAGCTTGGGTCTGGCAGGGGGCTCTAATGAAAAACTGTTTTTT. The encoded protein is CASSLGLAGGSNEKLFF.